The T cell receptor beta chain described here comes from a study of blood T cells in healthy people across ages. Germline V CDR1 and CDR2: SQVTM, ANQGSEA. The CDR3 length is 14 residues. Trimming shortened V by 7 bases and J by 0 bases, and 10 bases separated the two germline ends. Sample-barcoded 5' priming and a J-beta primer mix drove a second PCR of roughly 7 to 11 cycles. Each CDR3 protein is one row after TCRdb ran MiXCR on the 5' RACE reads. The table records a few hundred thousand distinct CDR3 sequences, approximately 26% of them present only once. Healthy Caucasian individuals from Russia aged about 6 to 90 served as donors. The sample was also linked to a second study, of T cells of mothers and their children.

The sequencing sample was made of blood. The chain links TRBV29-1 to TRBJ2-6; TRBD1 is a possible D gene (6 bases). This receptor was taken from a boy younger than 10 in good health. The DNA for the CDR3 is TGCAGCGCAACAGGGAACTCTGGGGCCAACGTCCTGACTTTC. Translation: CSATGNSGANVLTF.